This note documents a single TCR beta chain sequence. Treatment described: some 19 received Ad26.COV2.S at low or high dose, single or two shots; about five received placebo; per-sample allocation not given. Material that was analyzed had been drawn on day 63 after the first vaccine or placebo injection. Germline lookup yields CDR1 DFQATT and CDR2 SNEGSKA (reference sequence). The CDR3 is 13 amino acids. V shed 4 bases and J shed 4 bases, with 12 bases lying between them. This specimen belongs to a study of Ad26.COV2.S vaccination and SARS-CoV-2 variants. Repertoires were generated with immunoSEQ multiplex PCR, while TCRdb's copy carries only in-frame clones and drops some. This table has under 500,000 clones, 92% appearing once.

The V gene is TRBV20-1, the J gene TRBJ2-3; TRBD1 might be the D (5 bases). Material: peripheral blood, obtained in a trial of Ad26.COV2.S vaccine versus placebo. This clonotype originated in a person aged 18 to 59 who received the Ad26.COV2.S COVID-19 vaccine or a placebo. The CDR3 sequence is CSANDMGPDTQYF. The CDR3 nucleotides are TGCAGTGCTAATGATATGGGGCCAGATACGCAGTATTTT.